The sequence of this T cell receptor (beta chain) was determined in a study of T cells in Graves' hyperthyroidism and ophthalmopathy. Template material for amplifying TCR beta CDR3 regions consisted of RNA transcripts. The HTBI primer set was used in a first-round RT-PCR of the TCR CDR3. TCRdb re-derived calls from the multiplex PCR reads in MiXCR, one entry per CDR3 protein. Altogether hundreds of thousands of distinct CDR3 sequences are present, less than 25% being singletons, with the ten largest covering approximately 30%. Study results and caveats: Blood also showed most of the thyroid clonotypes that were expanded above 0.001.

Fresh peripheral blood, roughly 10 ml of it, supplied the PBMCs. As for this clonotype: Its target is unknown.

Specimen: blood. This clonotype was obtained from a man between 25 and 39 years old with Graves' ophthalmopathy.

CDR3 bases: TGTGCCAGTAGTATAGTCGGCAACTACGAGCAGTACTTC. Translating it yields CASSIVGNYEQYF. V usage is TRBV19 and J usage is TRBJ2-7; no clear D. The CDR3 contains 13 residues. Germline values: CDR1 LNHDA, CDR2 SQIVND (reference sequence). The V end lost 1 base, the J end lost 3 bases, and 7 bases lay between the germline ends.